This paragraph covers one T cell receptor beta chain sequence. Germline V gene lookup returns CDR1 DFQATT and CDR2 SNEGSKA (reference sequence). Trimming took 0 bases from V and 6 from J; bases not matched to a gene: 10. CDR3 length equals 16 residues. This entry belongs to a study of patients and donors after allogeneic stem cell transplantation. MiXCR, run by TCRdb on the RT-PCR reads, gives a single entry per CDR3 protein. The data contain over 400,000 distinct CDR3 sequences, 16% of them singletons. Sample: blood, either unsorted or a sorted T cell fraction (not recorded which). The TCR comes from a human donor who was either an allogeneic HSCT recipient or a stem cell or donor lymphocyte infusion donor (not recorded which). It is not recorded whose cells these are; they may come from a transplant donor. The chain has TRBV20-1 and TRBJ1-5; 8 bases line up with TRBD1. CDR3 in DNA: TGCAGTGCTAGAGACAGGGGGCGAGGGCCCAGTCAGCCCCAGCATTTT. Protein sequence: CSARDRGRGPSQPQHF.